This is a list of T cell receptor beta chains from one sample in a study of T cells after yellow fever vaccination. One entry per CDR3 protein, called by TCRdb with MiXCR from the 5' RACE reads. The sample yields over 150,000 distinct CDR3 sequences, almost 7% seen once. Sample: CD4+ T cells sorted from PBMCs, taken 5 days after the first yellow fever vaccination. These receptors originate from a man between 18 and 29 years old who received the YFV17D yellow fever vaccine. The CDR3 runs from the conserved cysteine through the conserved F or W. D genes are given only for firm matches. The listing skips clone size in some rows; elsewhere it reads once, few, many or a size class.

abundance | j_gene | v_gene | d_gene | CDR3nt | CDR3aa
- | TRBJ2-2 | TRBV19 | - | TGTGCCAGTAGTAACGAGGGAGGCACCGGGGAGCTGTTTTTT | CASSNEGGTGELFF
many | TRBJ2-1 | TRBV12-3/TRBV12-4 | TRBD2 | TGTGCCAGCAGTTTTGAACTAGCGGGGTACAATGAGCAGTTCTTC | CASSFELAGYNEQFF
few | TRBJ2-1 | TRBV13 | - | TGTGCCAGCAGCTTCGTCCTCGGACAGACCCCGGATGAGCAGTTCTTC | CASSFVLGQTPDEQFF
many | TRBJ2-4 | TRBV9 | - | TGTGCCAGCAGCCCTTTGTTAGCCAAAAACATTCAGTACTTC | CASSPLLAKNIQYF
many | TRBJ1-1 | TRBV6-1 | - | TGTGCCAGCAGTAAGCGTCCCATTCCTGGCACTGAAGCTTTCTTT | CASSKRPIPGTEAFF
many | TRBJ2-4 | TRBV20-1 | TRBD2 | TGCAGTGCTACCTCCAGGGAGGGAATAGCCAAAAACATTCAGTACTTC | CSATSREGIAKNIQYF
- | TRBJ2-1 | TRBV10-3 | - | TGTGCCATCAGTGAGTCCGGGGGTTCCTACAATGAGCAGTTCTTC | CAISESGGSYNEQFF
many | TRBJ2-3 | TRBV7-9 | - | TGTGCCAGCAGCCCAACGTCCCTGGGCGCAGATACGCAGTATTTT | CASSPTSLGADTQYF
- | TRBJ1-3 | TRBV9 | - | TGTGCCAGCAGCGTAGCGGCAGAAAACACCATATATTTT | CASSVAAENTIYF
many | TRBJ2-5 | TRBV5-1 | - | TGCGCCAGCAGCTCATCTAGCCTTCGGGAGACCCAGTACTTC | CASSSSSLRETQYF
few | TRBJ2-2 | TRBV6-4 | TRBD2 | TGTGCCAGCAGTCCACCACGGGTCGGGGGGGCCCGGTACACCGGGGAGCTGTTTTTT | CASSPPRVGGARYTGELFF
many | TRBJ1-2 | TRBV7-2 | - | TGTGCCAGCAGCTTGACAAACTATGGCTACACCTTC | CASSLTNYGYTF
few | TRBJ1-2 | TRBV6-5 | - | TGTGCCAGTAGGACCCGACCCTATGGCTACACCTTC | CASRTRPYGYTF
- | TRBJ2-1 | TRBV7-2 | - | TGTGCCAGCAGCTTAGAAGTCACGCAAAATGAGCAGTTCTTC | CASSLEVTQNEQFF
- | TRBJ1-1 | TRBV7-9 | - | TGTGCCAGCAGCTTTGTCGGGGACACTGAAGCTTTCTTT | CASSFVGDTEAFF
- | TRBJ1-1 | TRBV3-1 | - | TGTGCCAGCAGCCCGCCCCACGGGAACACTGAAGCTTTCTTT | CASSPPHGNTEAFF
few | TRBJ1-2 | TRBV19 | TRBD1 | TGTGCCAGCAGGTTGGACAGGGAATATGGCTACACCTTC | CASRLDREYGYTF
few | TRBJ1-1 | TRBV7-8 | - | TGTGCCAGCAGCTCAACCCGGACACTCGAAGCTTTCTTT | CASSSTRTLEAFF
few | TRBJ2-1 | TRBV5-1 | TRBD2 | TGCGCCAGCAGCACTCCGACTAGCGGGGGGGCCCCCTACAATGAGCAGTTCTTC | CASSTPTSGGAPYNEQFF
many | TRBJ2-5 | TRBV11-2 | - | TGTGCCAGCAGCTTAGGAATCCGTAGGGGTGTGGAGACCCAGTACTTC | CASSLGIRRGVETQYF
many | TRBJ2-1 | TRBV4-1 | TRBD1 | TGCGCCAGCAGCCAAGACTTCCCGGGACAGGGGTACAATGAGCAGTTCTTC | CASSQDFPGQGYNEQFF
once | TRBJ2-2 | TRBV11-2 | TRBD1 | TGTGCCAGCAGCCTTAGACGGGGACAGGGGAACACCGGGGAGCTGTTTTTT | CASSLRRGQGNTGELFF
- | TRBJ2-3 | TRBV7-2 | - | TGTGCCAGCAGCTCAAGTGGTGGGTCAGTCACAGATACGCAGTATTTT | CASSSSGGSVTDTQYF
few | TRBJ1-5 | TRBV18 | - | TGTGCCAGCTCACCAAGGGAAGATGGCGGGCAGCCCCAGCATTTT | CASSPREDGGQPQHF
few | TRBJ1-1 | TRBV7-6 | - | TGTGCCAGCAGCTTAAGTATGAGGGGAGGTGAAGCTTTCTTT | CASSLSMRGGEAFF
- | TRBJ2-7 | TRBV30 | - | TGTGCCTGGAGTGTAAATGTCGGCGACGAGCAGTACTTC | CAWSVNVGDEQYF
few | TRBJ2-1 | TRBV18 | TRBD2 | TGTGCCAGCTCACAGGGGACTAGCGGACCCAATGAGCAGTTCTTC | CASSQGTSGPNEQFF
few | TRBJ2-3 | TRBV19 | - | TGTGCCAGTAGTATGGGGACTTGGTTCGGAGATACGCAGTATTTT | CASSMGTWFGDTQYF
- | TRBJ1-1 | TRBV6-2/TRBV6-3 | - | TGTGCCAGTCAGTCCTTGGCACAAAAAGCTTTCTTT | CASQSLAQKAFF
- | TRBJ1-1 | TRBV6-2/TRBV6-3 | - | TGTGCCAGCAGTTACTCGGGGTACATGAACACTGAAGCTTTCTTT | CASSYSGYMNTEAFF
- | TRBJ2-1 | TRBV7-2 | TRBD2 | TGTGCCAGCAGCTTAGACAGCGGGGGGCCGAATGAGCAGTTCTTC | CASSLDSGGPNEQFF
many | TRBJ2-5 | TRBV7-2 | TRBD2 | TGTGCCAGCAGCAGGACTAGCGGGATAAAGGGGGAGACCCAGTACTTC | CASSRTSGIKGETQYF
- | TRBJ2-5 | TRBV2 | - | TGTGCCAGCACGCAGGGGGGTGGAGAGACCCAGTACTTC | CASTQGGGETQYF
few | TRBJ2-3 | TRBV24-1 | - | TGTGCCACCAGTGATCGCGGGACGGCACCCACAGATACGCAGTATTTT | CATSDRGTAPTDTQYF
many | TRBJ1-5 | TRBV6-1 | - | TGTGCCAGCAGAGAATTTCGGGGGGCCCACAATCAGCCCCAGCATTTT | CASREFRGAHNQPQHF
many | TRBJ1-2 | TRBV30 | TRBD1 | TGTGCCTGGAAAAGGGACAGGCCAGGTGGCTACACCTTC | CAWKRDRPGGYTF
once | TRBJ2-7 | TRBV7-2 | - | TGTGCCAGCAGCCGCGGGGGCAACTCCTACGAGCAGTACTTC | CASSRGGNSYEQYF
many | TRBJ1-1 | TRBV28 | TRBD1 | TGTGCCAGCAGGAATTACAGGGGGGTGAACACTGAAGCTTTCTTT | CASRNYRGVNTEAFF
many | TRBJ2-1 | TRBV9 | - | TGTGCCAGCAGCGTAGGGGACTACAATGAGCAGTTCTTC | CASSVGDYNEQFF
many | TRBJ1-2 | TRBV6-2/TRBV6-3 | - | TGTGCCAGCAGTTTTGCCGACAGCGGATACTATGGCTACACCTTC | CASSFADSGYYGYTF
many | TRBJ1-2 | TRBV2 | - | TGTGCCAGCAGGATTGATTTCGCGAGGGGGGCGAGGAAGTATGGCTACACCTTC | CASRIDFARGARKYGYTF
- | TRBJ1-5 | TRBV20-1 | TRBD1 | TGCAGTGCTAGAGAGGGGGGGAGGGGACAGGGAAATCAGCCCCAGCATTTT | CSAREGGRGQGNQPQHF
many | TRBJ1-2 | TRBV12-3/TRBV12-4 | TRBD1 | TGTGCCAGCACCCGGACAGGTGACTATGGCTACACCTTC | CASTRTGDYGYTF
- | TRBJ1-5 | TRBV4-1 | - | TGCGCCAGCAGCCAAGGATGGTACAATCAGCCCCAGCATTTT | CASSQGWYNQPQHF
many | TRBJ2-7 | TRBV6-5 | - | TGTGCCAGCAGTTACGCCAGGGCCTACGAGCAGTACTTC | CASSYARAYEQYF
many | TRBJ2-1 | TRBV5-1 | - | TGCGCCAGCAGCTTGCAGGGTGGCTCCTACAATGAGCAGTTCTTC | CASSLQGGSYNEQFF
few | TRBJ1-3 | TRBV7-2 | - | TGTGCCAGCAGCCTGTACTCTGGAAACACCATATATTTT | CASSLYSGNTIYF
few | TRBJ1-6 | TRBV7-9 | - | TGTGCCAGCAGCGCCGGGGGGTCCGTCGATTCACCCCTCCACTTT | CASSAGGSVDSPLHF
many | TRBJ1-1 | TRBV2 | - | TGTGCTCTCACGGGGCAGATGAACACTGAAGCTTTCTTT | CALTGQMNTEAFF
many | TRBJ1-1 | TRBV10-3 | - | TGTGCCATCAGTGAAATAAACGGGGCGAACACTGAAGCTTTCTTT | CAISEINGANTEAFF
many | TRBJ1-2 | TRBV7-9 | - | TGTGCCAGCAGCTCCGCAGGCTACTATGGCTACACCTTC | CASSSAGYYGYTF
- | TRBJ2-3 | TRBV7-9 | TRBD2 | TGTGCCAGCAGCTTCTGGACTAGCGGGTCGGATACGCAGTATTTT | CASSFWTSGSDTQYF
- | TRBJ2-1 | TRBV20-1 | - | TGCAGTGCTAGAGATAATAGGGGTGAGCAGTTCTTC | CSARDNRGEQFF
many | TRBJ1-5 | TRBV18 | - | TGTGCCAGCTCACCAAACGTTGATAGCAATCAGCCCCAGCATTTT | CASSPNVDSNQPQHF
many | TRBJ2-7 | TRBV10-3 | - | TGTGCCAGCGGGGCAGGGGTCGGGGTCTACGAGCAGTACTTC | CASGAGVGVYEQYF
- | TRBJ2-5 | TRBV5-6 | - | TGTGCCAGCAGCTTGGGGACGGGGGAATGGGAGACCCAGTACTTC | CASSLGTGEWETQYF
many | TRBJ1-1 | TRBV7-8 | TRBD1 | TGTGCCAGCAGCCCCGGGACAGGGAAAGCTTTCTTT | CASSPGTGKAFF
many | TRBJ2-7 | TRBV5-1 | TRBD2 | TGCGCCAGCAGCCTCTATAGCGGGGGAGACTACGAGCAGTACTTC | CASSLYSGGDYEQYF
- | TRBJ1-5 | TRBV10-3 | TRBD1 | TGTGCCAACGCCCCGGGACAGTATCAGCCCCAGCATTTT | CANAPGQYQPQHF
many | TRBJ1-1 | TRBV20-1 | - | TGCAGTACCTGGGGGACCGAGAACACTGAAGCTTTCTTT | CSTWGTENTEAFF